The source of this T cell receptor beta chain is a study of technical replicates of blood from a few donors. TCRdb's table, derived via immunoSEQ multiplex PCR, lists solely in-frame clones and lacks some. The sample holds roughly 76,000 clones, approximately 83% seen once. The CDR3 is made up of 16 amino acids. From germline, CDR1 is LNHDA and CDR2 SQIVND (reference sequence). V was clipped by 5 bases and J by 8 bases; unmatched bases: 14. The receptor was derived from a human donor in good health. Some clones in this sample may be carry-over from other donors' samples. Sequences were obtained from PBMCs. The rearrangement links TRBV19 to TRBJ1-2; 10 nucleotides line up with TRBD1. CDR3 amino acids: CASSADRDRGYGGYTF. The CDR3 nucleotides read TGTGCCAGTAGTGCCGACCGGGACAGGGGCTACGGAGGCTACACCTTC.